The rows below give T cell receptor beta chains drawn from one sample of a study of blood T cells in healthy people across ages. TCRdb recomputed calls from the 5' RACE reads with MiXCR, one row per CDR3 protein. The sample consists of hundreds of thousands of distinct CDR3 sequences, 20% to 25% of them appearing once. Sequencing used blood. These TCRs come from a man between 65 and 85 years old in good health. The CDR3 runs from the conserved cysteine through the conserved F or W. Each record gives: V gene, J gene, D gene, clone size, CDR3 DNA, CDR3 protein. The D gene is left open where the match is weak. Clone size is given for some rows only: seen once, a few or many times, or a class if the clone is expanded.

V: TRBV7-2; J: TRBJ2-1; D: TRBD2; size: few; DNA: TGTGCCAGCAGCTTTGCGGGGGGAGTTTACAATGAGCAGTTCTTC; CDR3: CASSFAGGVYNEQFF
V: TRBV6-1; J: TRBJ2-7; D: .; size: .; DNA: TGTGCCAGCAGTGAAGGCGGGGCAGGGTTCGACGAGCAGTACTTC; CDR3: CASSEGGAGFDEQYF
V: TRBV6-5; J: TRBJ2-7; D: .; size: .; DNA: TGTGCCAGCAGTTACCAGGGCCACTCCTACGAGCAGTACTTC; CDR3: CASSYQGHSYEQYF
V: TRBV20-1; J: TRBJ2-1; D: TRBD2; size: few; DNA: TGCAGTGCTAATGGGCGGGAGTTTGAGCAGTTCTTC; CDR3: CSANGREFEQFF
V: TRBV5-1; J: TRBJ1-4; D: .; size: .; DNA: TGCGCCAGCAGCTTGGCGGGGACCATAAGGGAAAAACTGTTTTTT; CDR3: CASSLAGTIREKLFF
V: TRBV14; J: TRBJ2-1; D: .; size: .; DNA: TGTGCCAGCAGCCAAGATCCCCCAAATGAGCAGTTCTTC; CDR3: CASSQDPPNEQFF
V: TRBV6-5; J: TRBJ2-1; D: TRBD1; size: .; DNA: TGTGCCAGCAGTGGACAGGGGGCGGAGGAGTTCTTC; CDR3: CASSGQGAEEFF
V: TRBV28; J: TRBJ1-1; D: .; size: .; DNA: TGTGCCAGCACCCTTTCCTTTCGGGGGAACACTGAAGCTTTCTTT; CDR3: CASTLSFRGNTEAFF
V: TRBV24-1; J: TRBJ2-7; D: .; size: .; DNA: TGTGCCACCAGTGAGGGGGGACAGACCTACGAGCAGTACTTC; CDR3: CATSEGGQTYEQYF
V: TRBV7-8; J: TRBJ1-1; D: .; size: .; DNA: TGTGCCAGCAGCTTAGCGCATCTTGGCAGGGCGAGCTATGAAGCTTTCTTT; CDR3: CASSLAHLGRASYEAFF
V: TRBV6-5; J: TRBJ2-7; D: .; size: .; DNA: TGTGCCAGCAGTTATCAGGAGGGGGATCCCTACGAGCAGTACTTC; CDR3: CASSYQEGDPYEQYF
V: TRBV7-2; J: TRBJ1-5; D: TRBD1; size: few; DNA: TGTGCCAGCAGCTTACCAGGGGGTCTCAATCAGCCCCAGCATTTT; CDR3: CASSLPGGLNQPQHF
V: TRBV5-1; J: TRBJ2-5; D: .; size: few; DNA: TGCGCCAGCAGCTTGGCCTCGGGATATGAGACCCAGTACTTC; CDR3: CASSLASGYETQYF
V: TRBV5-1; J: TRBJ2-5; D: .; size: .; DNA: TGCGCCAGCAGCCCACAGGGTGGGTTTGAGACCCAGTACTTC; CDR3: CASSPQGGFETQYF
V: TRBV5-5; J: TRBJ2-7; D: .; size: few; DNA: TGTGCCAGCAGCTTGGCCGTCGTCAGGGCCTACGAGCAGTACTTC; CDR3: CASSLAVVRAYEQYF
V: TRBV6-2/TRBV6-3; J: TRBJ2-2; D: .; size: .; DNA: TGTGCCAGCAAGTCAACAGGAGGGGCCGGGGAGCTGTTTTTT; CDR3: CASKSTGGAGELFF
V: TRBV2; J: TRBJ2-2; D: .; size: .; DNA: TGTGCCAGCAATGAAGGCCCGGCGGCCGGGGAGCTGTTTTTT; CDR3: CASNEGPAAGELFF
V: TRBV18; J: TRBJ2-3; D: .; size: .; DNA: TGTGCCAGCTCACCTCTAGCGCAAACAGATACGCAGTATTTT; CDR3: CASSPLAQTDTQYF
V: TRBV6-4; J: TRBJ2-1; D: TRBD2; size: .; DNA: TGTGCCAGCAGTCCGAGCGGGGTTGGGGGCAATGAGCAGTTCTTC; CDR3: CASSPSGVGGNEQFF
V: TRBV19; J: TRBJ2-1; D: TRBD2; size: few; DNA: TGTGCCAGTAGTACTCCGGGACTAGCGGGGGTCACCTACAATGAGCAGTTCTTC; CDR3: CASSTPGLAGVTYNEQFF
V: TRBV2; J: TRBJ2-5; D: .; size: .; DNA: TGTGCCCCCATAACGGGGGATTGGGAGACCCAGTACTTC; CDR3: CAPITGDWETQYF
V: TRBV11-2; J: TRBJ2-3; D: .; size: few; DNA: TGTGCCAGCAGCCCAGTATCGGATACGCAGTATTTT; CDR3: CASSPVSDTQYF
V: TRBV11-2; J: TRBJ2-2; D: TRBD1; size: .; DNA: TGTGCCAGCACCAATCCCCAAACAGGGGGGCCGAGCACCGGGGAGCTGTTTTTT; CDR3: CASTNPQTGGPSTGELFF
V: TRBV11-3; J: TRBJ2-5; D: .; size: few; DNA: TGTGCCAGCAGCGGAACCGCAGAGACCCAGTACTTC; CDR3: CASSGTAETQYF
V: TRBV10-2; J: TRBJ2-7; D: .; size: .; DNA: TGCGCCAGCGGGCTATTGTTCTTC; CDR3: CASGLLFF
V: TRBV29-1; J: TRBJ2-3; D: .; size: .; DNA: TGCAGCGTTGAAGCCTATACGCAGTATTTT; CDR3: CSVEAYTQYF
V: TRBV20-1; J: TRBJ1-5; D: .; size: .; DNA: TGCAGTGCCAGAGCATCACAGGAGGGCTTCAAGCCCCAGCATTTT; CDR3: CSARASQEGFKPQHF
V: TRBV3-1; J: TRBJ2-5; D: .; size: few; DNA: TGTGCCAGCAGGGGGGTCTTTAGGGAGACCCAGTACTTC; CDR3: CASRGVFRETQYF
V: TRBV12-3/TRBV12-4; J: TRBJ2-1; D: .; size: .; DNA: TGTGCCAGCAGTTCCCCCCGCTACCCAAGGGACAATGAGCAGTTCTTC; CDR3: CASSSPRYPRDNEQFF
V: TRBV12-3/TRBV12-4; J: TRBJ2-1; D: TRBD2; size: .; DNA: TGTGCCAGCAGTTTTGGGACTACAGCGGATGAGCAGTTCTTC; CDR3: CASSFGTTADEQFF
V: TRBV5-1; J: TRBJ2-3; D: .; size: .; DNA: TGCGCCAGCAGCTTGGTAGTAGGGGAGACAGATACGCAGTATTTT; CDR3: CASSLVVGETDTQYF
V: TRBV3-1; J: TRBJ2-6; D: .; size: few; DNA: TGTGCCAGCAGCCAAATGGCATCCGGGGCCAACGTCCTGACTTTC; CDR3: CASSQMASGANVLTF
V: TRBV20-1; J: TRBJ2-2; D: .; size: .; DNA: TGCAGTGCTTTCCTAGCTACGGGGCCCGGGGAGCTGTTTTTT; CDR3: CSAFLATGPGELFF
V: TRBV5-6; J: TRBJ1-1; D: TRBD1; size: many; DNA: TGTGCCAGCAGCCAGACCAGGGGGATGAACACTGAAGCTTTCTTT; CDR3: CASSQTRGMNTEAFF
V: TRBV28; J: TRBJ2-1; D: TRBD2; size: .; DNA: TGCGCCAGCAGTTTTTTCGATGGCGGGGGAACGTTCTTC; CDR3: CASSFFDGGGTFF
V: TRBV20-1; J: TRBJ1-2; D: TRBD1; size: few; DNA: TGCAGTGCTAGGAACCGGGACAGAGCTAACTATGGCTACACCTTC; CDR3: CSARNRDRANYGYTF
V: TRBV29-1; J: TRBJ2-6; D: .; size: .; DNA: TGCAGCGTTGTTCTCAGGGCCCCTGGGGCCAACGTCCTGACTTTC; CDR3: CSVVLRAPGANVLTF
V: TRBV29-1; J: TRBJ2-4; D: .; size: few; DNA: TGCAGCGTTGAAGGCCGGGGGGCGAATGCCAAAAACATTCAGTGCTTC; CDR3: CSVEGRGANAKNIQCF
V: TRBV6-2/TRBV6-3; J: TRBJ2-3; D: .; size: .; DNA: TGTGCCAGCAGTTACAGTCGACTAGGAGATACGCAGTATTTT; CDR3: CASSYSRLGDTQYF
V: TRBV20-1; J: TRBJ1-1; D: .; size: .; DNA: TGCAGTGCCGAGGTGGACACTGAAGCTTTCTTT; CDR3: CSAEVDTEAFF
V: TRBV20-1; J: TRBJ2-2; D: .; size: few; DNA: TGCAGTGCTTTCAGCCGCGGAGGACATCTCACCGGGGAGCTGTTTTTT; CDR3: CSAFSRGGHLTGELFF
V: TRBV20-1; J: TRBJ2-1; D: .; size: few; DNA: TGCAGTGCTAGTAAGGGGGGCAGGATGAATGAGCAGTTCTTC; CDR3: CSASKGGRMNEQFF